Listed below are T cell receptor beta chains from one sample, sequenced in a study of a mutant IDH1 vaccine in newly diagnosed glioma. No antigen has been identified for these receptors. Measured with immunoSEQ multiplex PCR; TCRdb has only the in-frame clones, and not every one. The sample shows about 64,000 clones, more than 75% of them seen only once. Source: PBMCs, taken from a glioma patient whose treatment included an IDH1 peptide vaccine. The receptors stem from a man between 25 and 39 years old with glioma. Both conserved end residues are part of each CDR3. The order of the fields is clone size, D gene, J gene, V gene, CDR3 DNA, CDR3 protein. A D gene is named only where the DNA matches it firmly. Clone size is shown for a subset of rows, as once, few, many or a class of expanded clone.

>NA|TRBD1|TRBJ1-2|TRBV5-1
TGCGCCAGCAGCCGAGGGACAGCCTATGGCTACACCTTC
CASSRGTAYGYTF
>NA|NA|TRBJ2-7|TRBV9
TGTGCCAGCAGCGCCGGACCAGGGGTTTACGAGCAGTACTTC
CASSAGPGVYEQYF
>NA|NA|TRBJ2-1|TRBV6-5
TGTGCCAGCAGCCCATACGGCAATGAGCAGTTCTTC
CASSPYGNEQFF
>NA|NA|TRBJ2-6|TRBV5-1
TGCGCCAGCAGCCCAGTAAACGGCCCCTCTGGGGCCAACGTCCTGACTTTC
CASSPVNGPSGANVLTF
>NA|NA|TRBJ2-7|TRBV27
TGTGCCAGCAGTTTGCAGGGGAGGGTTGCCTACGAGCAGTACTTC
CASSLQGRVAYEQYF
>NA|TRBD1|TRBJ2-7|TRBV7-8
TGTGCCAGCAGCTTAGCGGGACAGGGCCCGTACGAGCAGTACTTC
CASSLAGQGPYEQYF
>once|NA|TRBJ2-4|TRBV18
TGTGCCAGCTCACCACAAGGGGGCCGGGGGGCCAAAAACATTCAGTACTTC
CASSPQGGRGAKNIQYF
>NA|TRBD1|TRBJ2-3|TRBV5-1
TGCGCCAGCAGCATGGGACAGGGGGCCGCAGATACGCAGTATTTT
CASSMGQGAADTQYF
>once|TRBD1|TRBJ1-2|TRBV18
TGTGCCAGCTCACCTTCCGACAGGGCCGACTATGGCTACACCTTC
CASSPSDRADYGYTF
>NA|NA|TRBJ1-2|TRBV27
TGTGCCAGCAGTTTATTTTCCACAGGACACTATGGCTACACCTTC
CASSLFSTGHYGYTF
>NA|TRBD1|TRBJ1-6|TRBV19
TGTGCCAGTAGTTTCGGACAGGTCAATTCACCCCTCCACTTT
CASSFGQVNSPLHF
>NA|NA|TRBJ1-1|TRBV5-1
TGCGCCAGCAGCCCCTCCAACACTGAAGCTTTCTTT
CASSPSNTEAFF
>few|TRBD2|TRBJ2-1|TRBV28
TGTGCCAGCAGCCAGGGCGGGACTAGGAACAATGAGCAGTTCTTC
CASSQGGTRNNEQFF
>NA|TRBD1|TRBJ1-2|TRBV29-1
TGCAGCGTTGGAATGGGCCAGACAGGGGATGGCTACACCTTC
CSVGMGQTGDGYTF
>NA|NA|TRBJ1-2|TRBV11-2
TGTGCCAGCAGCTTAGTCTTTTTGGACAGCTTCACCTATGGCTACACCTTC
CASSLVFLDSFTYGYTF
>NA|NA|TRBJ2-6|TRBV5-1
TGCGCCAGCAGCTCCCTCGCAGGGTCTGGGGCCAACGTCCTGACTTTC
CASSSLAGSGANVLTF
>NA|NA|TRBJ2-4|TRBV6-1
TGTGCCAGCAGCACAGGGACAGCCAAAAACATTCAGTACTTC
CASSTGTAKNIQYF
>NA|NA|TRBJ1-2|TRBV28
TGTGCCAGCAGTTTCCCTTCTAACTATGGCTACACCTTC
CASSFPSNYGYTF
>few|NA|TRBJ1-2|TRBV14
TGTGCCAGCAGCCACCACAGGGTATACTATGGCTACACCTTC
CASSHHRVYYGYTF
>NA|NA|TRBJ2-6|TRBV18
TGTGCCAGCTCACCGGGGCCCATTCTACCTGGGGCCAACGTCCTGACTTTC
CASSPGPILPGANVLTF
>NA|TRBD2|TRBJ2-3|TRBV18
TGTGCCAGCTCACTATTGACTAGCGGGGGCCTCAGGACAGATACGCAGTATTTT
CASSLLTSGGLRTDTQYF
>few|NA|TRBJ2-1|TRBV14
TGTGCCAGCAGCCAAAGAGGCCAGAGGAACAGGCCCTACAATGAGCAGTTCTTC
CASSQRGQRNRPYNEQFF
>NA|TRBD1|TRBJ2-1|TRBV7-9
TGTGCCAGCAGCGTCGGACAGGGGAACAACAATGAGCAGTTCTTC
CASSVGQGNNNEQFF
>NA|NA|TRBJ2-3|TRBV7-8
TGTGCCAGCAGCTCGGAGGGAGATACGCAGTATTTT
CASSSEGDTQYF
>few|TRBD1|TRBJ1-2|TRBV5-6
TGTGCCAGCAGCTTGGCCGGGACAGGGTGGAACTATGGCTACACCTTC
CASSLAGTGWNYGYTF
>NA|NA|TRBJ1-6|TRBV7-9
TGTGCCAGCAGCTTAGCGGGGTATCCCCTCCACTTT
CASSLAGYPLHF
>NA|NA|TRBJ1-2|TRBV5-6
TGTGCCAGCAGCTTGGGGCAGGGGACCTATGGCTACACCTTC
CASSLGQGTYGYTF
>NA|NA|TRBJ2-2|TRBV5-1
TGCGCCAGCAGCTTGGACCGCCCCATGAACACCGGGGAGCTGTTTTTT
CASSLDRPMNTGELFF
>NA|TRBD1|TRBJ2-2|TRBV29-1
TGCAGCGCCGAGGGGACAGGGAGGACCGGGGAGCTGTTTTTT
CSAEGTGRTGELFF
>NA|NA|TRBJ2-7|TRBV7-2
TGTGCCAGCAGCCCCTCTTGGGACTACGAGCAGTACTTC
CASSPSWDYEQYF
>NA|NA|TRBJ1-3|TRBV6-5
TGTGCCAGCAGTCCAGGGTTACCTGGAAACACCATATATTTT
CASSPGLPGNTIYF
>NA|NA|TRBJ1-5|TRBV15
TGTGCCACTAGACCTCACAGGTCATATAGCAATCAGCCCCAGCATTTT
CATRPHRSYSNQPQHF
>NA|NA|TRBJ2-2|TRBV27
TGTGCCAGCAGTTCCGACCGGGGCCACACCGGGGAGCTGTTTTTT
CASSSDRGHTGELFF
>NA|NA|TRBJ2-7|TRBV19
TGTGCCAGTAGTATCGGAAGGGAGCAGTACTTC
CASSIGREQYF
>NA|NA|TRBJ1-5|TRBV19
TGTGCCAGTAGTATAGATGATATGGACCAGTTGCCCCAGCATTTT
CASSIDDMDQLPQHF
>NA|NA|TRBJ1-1|TRBV4-1
TGCGCCAGCAGCCAAGAATCGTGGGCTTTCTTT
CASSQESWAFF
>once|NA|TRBJ2-7|TRBV7-9
TGTGCCAGCAGCTTAGGGGTAGAGGCCTACGAGCAGTACTTC
CASSLGVEAYEQYF
>once|NA|TRBJ2-1|TRBV5-1
TGCGCCAGCAGCTTTAGGACGGCAGCTTCCTCCTACAATGAGCAGTTCTTC
CASSFRTAASSYNEQFF